What follows describes a single T cell receptor beta chain. Antigen: not known. In every patient, relapse followed autologous stem cell transplantation, while exposure to brentuximab vedotin differed. Trimming pared 5 bases from V and 5 bases from J, leaving 12 bases between. This CDR3 has 13 residues. From germline, CDR1 is MNHNS and CDR2 SASEGT. Clones were read by immunoSEQ multiplex PCR, and TCRdb kept only the in-frame ones, dropping some. The sample includes 40,000 to 50,000 clones, roughly 86% seen only once; the top ten take about 5.9%. This record belongs to a study of PD-1 blockade in classical Hodgkin lymphoma. Overall study findings and caveats: After ASCT, patients who started nivolumab under 1 year later were excluded. Healthy donors were reported to have higher baseline TCR diversity than newly diagnosed patients.

This rearrangement joins TRBV6-1 to TRBJ2-5; D ambiguous. Sequencing was performed on peripheral blood mononuclear cells (PBMCs), taken before the second cycle of nivolumab. The clonotype comes from a human donor with classical Hodgkin lymphoma. The CDR3 here is CASSWERSETQYF. CDR3 in DNA: TGTGCCAGCAGTTGGGAACGGTCCGAGACCCAGTACTTC.